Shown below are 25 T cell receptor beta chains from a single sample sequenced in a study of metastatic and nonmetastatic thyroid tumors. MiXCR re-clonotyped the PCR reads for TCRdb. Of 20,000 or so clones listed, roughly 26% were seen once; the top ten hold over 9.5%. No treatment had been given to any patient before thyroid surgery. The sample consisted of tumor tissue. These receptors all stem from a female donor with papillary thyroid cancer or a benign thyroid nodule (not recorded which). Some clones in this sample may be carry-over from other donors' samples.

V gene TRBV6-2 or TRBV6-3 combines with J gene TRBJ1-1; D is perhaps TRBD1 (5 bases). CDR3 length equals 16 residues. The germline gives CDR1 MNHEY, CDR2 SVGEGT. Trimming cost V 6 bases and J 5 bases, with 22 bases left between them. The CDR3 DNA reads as TGTGCCAGCAGGACAGCTACCTCGGGCCTTTCTACTGAAGCTTTCTTT. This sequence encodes CASRTATSGLSTEAFF.

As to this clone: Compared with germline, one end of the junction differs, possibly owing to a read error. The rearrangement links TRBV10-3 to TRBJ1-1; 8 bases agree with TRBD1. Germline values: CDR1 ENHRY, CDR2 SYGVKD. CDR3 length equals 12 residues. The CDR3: CATTGQDTEDLF. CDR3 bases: TGTGCCACCACGGGACAGGACACTGAAGATTTATTT.

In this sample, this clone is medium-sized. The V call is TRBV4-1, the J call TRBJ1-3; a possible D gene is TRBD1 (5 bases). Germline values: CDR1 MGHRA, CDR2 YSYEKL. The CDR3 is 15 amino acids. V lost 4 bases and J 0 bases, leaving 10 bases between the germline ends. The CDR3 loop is CASSLGHHSGNTIYF. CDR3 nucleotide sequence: TGCGCCAGCAGCCTAGGACACCACTCTGGAAACACCATATATTTT.

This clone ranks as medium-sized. The CDR3 spells CASSLGRVNTEAFF. CDR3 nucleotides: TGCGCCAGCAGCTTGGGCAGAGTGAACACTGAAGCTTTCTTT. The chain uses TRBV5-1 and TRBJ1-1; no clear D gene. Germline V gives CDR1 SGHRS, CDR2 YFSETQ. CDR3 length equals 14 residues. The V end was cut by 0 bases, the J end by 0 bases, with 6 bases between. Full variable domain (remainder filled in from reference TRBV5-1 and TRBJ1-1): KAGVTQTPRYLIKTRGQQVTLSCSPISGHRSVSWYQQTPGQGLQFLFEYFSETQRNKGNFPGRFSGRQFSNSRSEMNVSTLELGDSALYLCASSLGRVNTEAFFGQGTRLTVV.

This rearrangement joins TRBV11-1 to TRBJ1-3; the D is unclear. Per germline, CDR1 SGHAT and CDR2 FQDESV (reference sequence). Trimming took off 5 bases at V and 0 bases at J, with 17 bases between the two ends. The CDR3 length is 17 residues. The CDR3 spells CASSGSGPYSSGNTIYF. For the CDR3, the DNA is TGTGCCAGCAGCGGGAGTGGGCCCTATAGCTCTGGAAACACCATATATTTT.

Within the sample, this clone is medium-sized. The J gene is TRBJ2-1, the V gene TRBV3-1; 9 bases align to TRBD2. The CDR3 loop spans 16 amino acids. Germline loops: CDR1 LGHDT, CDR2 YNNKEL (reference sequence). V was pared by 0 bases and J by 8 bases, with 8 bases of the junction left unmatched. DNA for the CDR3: TGTGCCAGCAGCCAAGATGGCGGGAGGGCCCTCGATGAGCAGTTCTTC. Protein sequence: CASSQDGGRALDEQFF.

The CDR3 nucleotides read TGTGCCAGCAGTCCTTTAGACAGGGGGCGGTTTAGCGGCTATGGCTACACCTTC. Amino acid sequence: CASSPLDRGRFSGYGYTF. The chain is built from TRBV12-3 or TRBV12-4 and TRBJ1-2, with 10 bases identical to TRBD1. This CDR3 has 18 amino acids. With 5 bases clipped from V and 4 bases from J, the junction kept 16 bases outside the gene matches.

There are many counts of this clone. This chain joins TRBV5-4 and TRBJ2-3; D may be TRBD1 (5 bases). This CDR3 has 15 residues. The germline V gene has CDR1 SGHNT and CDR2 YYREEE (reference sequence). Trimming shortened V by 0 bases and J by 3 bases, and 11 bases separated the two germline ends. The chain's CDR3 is CASSLVPDKTDTQYF. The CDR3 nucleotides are TGTGCCAGCAGCTTGGTTCCGGACAAGACAGATACGCAGTATTTT.

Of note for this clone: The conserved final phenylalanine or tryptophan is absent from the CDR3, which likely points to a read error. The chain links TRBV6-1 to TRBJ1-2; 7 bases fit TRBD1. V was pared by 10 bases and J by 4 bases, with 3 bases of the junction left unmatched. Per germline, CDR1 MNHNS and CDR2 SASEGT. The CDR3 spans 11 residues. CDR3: CAIKGAYGYTS. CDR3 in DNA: TGTGCCATCAAGGGGGCCTATGGCTACACCTCC.

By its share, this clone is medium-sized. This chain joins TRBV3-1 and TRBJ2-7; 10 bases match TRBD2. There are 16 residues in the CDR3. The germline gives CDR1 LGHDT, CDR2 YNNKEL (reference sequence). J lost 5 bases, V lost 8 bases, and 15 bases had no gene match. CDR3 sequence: CASAPGRASGSDEQYF. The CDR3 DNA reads TGTGCCAGCGCACCGGGTAGGGCTAGCGGGAGTGACGAGCAGTACTTC.

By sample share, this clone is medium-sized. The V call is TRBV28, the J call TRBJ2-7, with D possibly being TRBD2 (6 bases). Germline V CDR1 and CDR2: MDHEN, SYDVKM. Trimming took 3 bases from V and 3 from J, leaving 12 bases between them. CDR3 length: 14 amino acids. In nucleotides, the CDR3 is TGTGCCAGCAGTTTTGCGGGACCATTCTACGAGCAGTACTTC. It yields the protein CASSFAGPFYEQYF.

CDR3 coding DNA: TGTGCCAGCAGCTTAGCGGACGCAAGCGAGACCCAGTACTTC. This codes for CASSLADASETQYF. The rearrangement joins TRBV27 to TRBJ2-5; possible D gene TRBD2, 6 bases. The CDR3 loop spans 14 amino acids. V gave up 6 bases and J gave up 5 bases, with 16 bases separating them. Looked up from germline, CDR1 is MNHEY and CDR2 is SMNVEV (reference sequence).

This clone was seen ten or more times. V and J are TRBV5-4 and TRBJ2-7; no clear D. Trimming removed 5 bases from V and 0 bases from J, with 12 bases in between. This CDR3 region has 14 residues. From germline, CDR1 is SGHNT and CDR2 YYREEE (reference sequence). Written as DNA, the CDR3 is TGTGCCAGCAGGGCTACCGACGGCTCCTACGAGCAGTACTTC. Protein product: CASRATDGSYEQYF.

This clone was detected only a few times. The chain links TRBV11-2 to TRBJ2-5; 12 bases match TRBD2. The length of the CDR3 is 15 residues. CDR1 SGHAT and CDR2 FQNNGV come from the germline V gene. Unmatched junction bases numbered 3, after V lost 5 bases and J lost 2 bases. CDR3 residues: CASSATSGGQETQYF. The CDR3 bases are TGTGCCAGCAGCGCGACTAGCGGGGGACAAGAGACCCAGTACTTC.

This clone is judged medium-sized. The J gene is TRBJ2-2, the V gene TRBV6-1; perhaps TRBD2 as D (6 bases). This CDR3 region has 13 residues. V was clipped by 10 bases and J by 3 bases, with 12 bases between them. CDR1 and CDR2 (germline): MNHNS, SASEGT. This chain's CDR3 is CATRREHTGELFF. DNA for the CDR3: TGTGCCACGAGGAGGGAACACACCGGGGAGCTGTTTTTT.

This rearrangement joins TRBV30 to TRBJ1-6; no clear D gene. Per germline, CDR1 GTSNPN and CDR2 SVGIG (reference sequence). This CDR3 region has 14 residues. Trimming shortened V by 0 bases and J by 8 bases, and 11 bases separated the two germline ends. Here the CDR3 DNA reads TGTGCCTGGAGTGTAGGGCGGCAGGATTCACCCCTCCACTTT. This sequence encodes CAWSVGRQDSPLHF.

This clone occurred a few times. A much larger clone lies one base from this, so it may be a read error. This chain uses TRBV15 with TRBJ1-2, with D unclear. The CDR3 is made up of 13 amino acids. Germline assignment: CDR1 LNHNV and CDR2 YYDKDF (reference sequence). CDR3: CSTSSCVNYGYTF. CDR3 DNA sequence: TGTTCCACCAGCTCATGTGTTAACTATGGCTACACCTTC.

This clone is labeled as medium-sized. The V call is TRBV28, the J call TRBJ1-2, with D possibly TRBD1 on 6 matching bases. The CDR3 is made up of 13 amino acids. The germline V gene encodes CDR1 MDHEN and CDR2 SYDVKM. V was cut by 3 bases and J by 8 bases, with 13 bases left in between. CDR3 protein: CASSFIGTFGYTF. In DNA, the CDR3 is TGTGCCAGCAGTTTTATTGGGACATTCGGCTACACCTTC.

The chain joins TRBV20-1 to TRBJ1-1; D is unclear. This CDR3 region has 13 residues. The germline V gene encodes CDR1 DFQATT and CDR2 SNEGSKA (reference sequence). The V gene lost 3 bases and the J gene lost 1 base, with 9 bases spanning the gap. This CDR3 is CSASRHPNTEAFF. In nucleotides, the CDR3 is TGCAGTGCTAGTAGACATCCGAACACTGAAGCTTTCTTT.

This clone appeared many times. In DNA, the CDR3 is TGTGCCAGCCTCAGGGGGCGCCCATGGGACGCTGAAGCTTTCTTT. It yields the protein CASLRGRPWDAEAFF. V usage is TRBV28 and J usage is TRBJ1-1, with TRBD1 identical over 8 bases. Germline V gene sequence: CDR1 MDHEN, CDR2 SYDVKM. The CDR3 totals 15 residues. The V gene end was trimmed by 8 bases and the J gene end by 6 bases; junction bases not matched to a gene: 14.

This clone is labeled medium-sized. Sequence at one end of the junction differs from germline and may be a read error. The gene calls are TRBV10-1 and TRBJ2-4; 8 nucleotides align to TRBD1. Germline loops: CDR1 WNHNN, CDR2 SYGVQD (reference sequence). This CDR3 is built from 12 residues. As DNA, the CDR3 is TGCGCCAGCAGGGGGGGACAGGCAGAGAGGGACTTC. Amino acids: CASRGGQAERDF.

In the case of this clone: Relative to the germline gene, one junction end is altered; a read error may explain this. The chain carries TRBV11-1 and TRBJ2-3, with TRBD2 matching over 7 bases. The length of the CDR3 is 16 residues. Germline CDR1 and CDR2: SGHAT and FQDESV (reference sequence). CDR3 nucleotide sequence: TGTGCCAGCAGCTTATCCGGGGGGATGGCAACAGGTACGCAGTATTTT. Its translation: CASSLSGGMATGTQYF.

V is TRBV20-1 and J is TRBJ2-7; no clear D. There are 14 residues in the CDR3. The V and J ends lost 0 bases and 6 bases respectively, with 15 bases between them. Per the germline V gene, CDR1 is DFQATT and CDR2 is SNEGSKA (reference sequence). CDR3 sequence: CSARDSRHVSEQYF. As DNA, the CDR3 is TGCAGTGCTAGAGATTCGCGGCATGTAAGCGAGCAGTACTTC.

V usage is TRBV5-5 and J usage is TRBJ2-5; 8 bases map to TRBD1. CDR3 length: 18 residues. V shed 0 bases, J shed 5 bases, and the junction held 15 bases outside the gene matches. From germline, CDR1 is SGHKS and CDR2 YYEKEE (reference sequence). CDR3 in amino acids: CASSLERGAGGPWETQYF. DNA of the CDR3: TGTGCCAGCAGCTTGGAGCGAGGGGCAGGGGGCCCGTGGGAGACCCAGTACTTC.

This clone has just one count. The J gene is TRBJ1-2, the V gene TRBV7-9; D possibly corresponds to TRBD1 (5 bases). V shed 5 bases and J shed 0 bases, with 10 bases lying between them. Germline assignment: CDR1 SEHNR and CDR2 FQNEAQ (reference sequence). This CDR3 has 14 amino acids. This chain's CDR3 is CASSPTATNYGYTF. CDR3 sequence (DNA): TGTGCCAGCAGCCCGACAGCAACTAACTATGGCTACACCTTC.